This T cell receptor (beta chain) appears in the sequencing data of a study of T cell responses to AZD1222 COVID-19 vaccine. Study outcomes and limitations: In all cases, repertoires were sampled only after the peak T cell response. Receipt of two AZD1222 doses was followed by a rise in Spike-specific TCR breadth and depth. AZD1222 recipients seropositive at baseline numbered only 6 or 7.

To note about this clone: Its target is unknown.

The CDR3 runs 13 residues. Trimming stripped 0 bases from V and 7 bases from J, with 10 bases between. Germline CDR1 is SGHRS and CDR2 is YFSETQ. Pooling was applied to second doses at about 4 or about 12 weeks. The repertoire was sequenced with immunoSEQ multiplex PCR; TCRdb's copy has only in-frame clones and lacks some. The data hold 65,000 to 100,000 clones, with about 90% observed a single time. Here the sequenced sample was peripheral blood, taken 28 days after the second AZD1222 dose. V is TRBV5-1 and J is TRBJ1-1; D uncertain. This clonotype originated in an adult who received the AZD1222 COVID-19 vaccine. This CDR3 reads CASSLGTPSEAFF. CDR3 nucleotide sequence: TGCGCCAGCAGCTTGGGGACTCCCAGTGAAGCTTTCTTT.